What follows are 9 T cell receptor beta chains derived from one specimen sequenced in a study of blood T cell repertoires in COVID-19. Clones were sequenced by immunoSEQ multiplex PCR, and TCRdb holds only the in-frame ones, with some missing. Of approximately 100,000 clones listed, about 80% are singletons. Sequenced sample: peripheral blood. The receptors shown here come from a man aged 55 to 70 with acute or convalescent COVID-19.

The chain couples TRBV3-1 (or the pseudogene TRBV3-2) to TRBJ2-6; D unclear. CDR1 is LGHDT, CDR2 YNNKEL, per germline (reference sequence). This CDR3 has 14 amino acids. V shed 1 base and J shed 3 bases, with 4 bases lying between them. The CDR3 sequence: CASSQAGGANVLTF. DNA of the CDR3: TGTGCCAGCAGCCAAGCGGGTGGGGCCAACGTCCTGACTTTC.

The V call is TRBV5-1, the J call TRBJ2-4; 8 nucleotides line up with TRBD1. Germline-derived CDR1 and CDR2 are SGHRS and YFSETQ. Losses at the gene ends were 5 bases for V and 7 bases for J; bases not matched to a gene: 11. The CDR3 has 15 residues. The CDR3 sequence: CASSSGGDDWNIQYF. The CDR3 DNA is TGCGCCAGCAGTTCAGGGGGCGATGATTGGAACATTCAGTACTTC.

The chain combines TRBV6-4 with TRBJ1-4; 8 positions agree with TRBD1. CDR1 MRHNA and CDR2 SNTAGT come from the germline V gene. J was trimmed by 0 bases and V by 6 bases; bases with no gene match: 3. The CDR3 loop spans 15 amino acids. CDR3 in DNA: TGTGCCAGCAGCCTACAGGGGGCAACTAATGAAAAACTGTTTTTT. The encoded protein is CASSLQGATNEKLFF.

This sequence joins TRBV19 and TRBJ2-4; 8 bases fit TRBD1. Trimming took 7 bases from V and 3 from J; bases not matched to a gene: 14. This CDR3 is built from 17 residues. Germline V gives CDR1 LNHDA, CDR2 SQIVND (reference sequence). Here the CDR3 reads CASMGRVQGAVKNIQYF. The CDR3, as DNA: TGTGCCAGTATGGGGAGAGTTCAGGGGGCCGTCAAAAACATTCAGTACTTC. Supplemented by reference TRBV19 and TRBJ2-4, the full variable domain reads DGGITQSPKYLFRKEGQNVTLSCEQNLNHDAMYWYRQDPGQGLRLIYYSQIVNDFQKGDIAEGYSVSREKKESFPLTVTSAQKNPTAFYLCASMGRVQGAVKNIQYFGAGTRLSVL.

The chain uses TRBV10-1 and TRBJ2-3; D ambiguous. Germline CDR1 WNHNN, CDR2 SYGVQD (reference sequence). The ends were cut back, 5 bases at V and 4 bases at J, with 7 bases in the middle. This CDR3 spans 12 amino acids. Written as DNA, the CDR3 is TGCGCCAGCAGTCCCCAATCAGATACGCAGTATTTT. Translated, it gives CASSPQSDTQYF.

The chain uses TRBV3-1 (or the pseudogene TRBV3-2) and TRBJ1-3; TRBD1 agrees at 9 bases. With 7 bases clipped from V and 1 base from J, the junction kept 5 bases outside the gene matches. The V gene's germline CDR1 is LGHDT and CDR2 YNNKEL (reference sequence). The CDR3 contains 15 residues. CDR3: CASTADRGSGNTIYF. The CDR3 DNA sequence: TGTGCCAGCACGGCCGACAGGGGGTCTGGAAACACCATATATTTT.

CDR3 nucleotide sequence: TGTCGCTTGGATGGGGCGGGAGTTGAAAAACTGTTTTTT. Its translation: CRLDGAGVEKLFF. The chain carries TRBV30 and TRBJ1-4, with D maybe TRBD1 (5 bases). The CDR3 loop spans 13 amino acids. The germline CDR1 and CDR2 sequences are GTSNPN and SVGIG (reference sequence).

The chain employs TRBV10-3 and TRBJ1-4; D may be TRBD1 (5 bases). Trimming shortened V by 4 bases and J by 7 bases, and 19 bases separated the two germline ends. The CDR3 contains 16 residues. Germline V gene lookup returns CDR1 ENHRY and CDR2 SYGVKD. In nucleotides, the CDR3 is TGTGCCATCAGTGGGGATCATGGGGCTTCAGTTGAAAAACTGTTTTTT. It codes for CAISGDHGASVEKLFF.

This sequence joins TRBV10-1 and TRBJ2-3, with TRBD1 matching 7 bases. The ends lost 2 bases at V and 6 bases at J; junction bases unmatched: 5. This CDR3 has 14 amino acids. Germline V CDR1 and CDR2: WNHNN, SYGVQD (reference sequence). The CDR3 DNA reads TGCGCCAGCAGTGAGCCATCGACAGGGGATACGCAGTATTTT. It specifies CASSEPSTGDTQYF.